This record looks at one TCR beta chain sequence and its context. The antigen is not known. This specimen belongs to a study of cytomegalovirus exposure and HLA in healthy donors. Study-wide results and limits: Judged likely to be a sequencing artifact was a cluster of highly shared sequence variants. From TCR beta sequences, most subjects' HLA-A and HLA-B alleles were reportedly predicted accurately.

Samples came from healthy bone marrow donors. PCR used 60 Vbeta primers and 13 Jbeta primers. TCRdb keeps only in-frame clones here, not all; method: immunoSEQ multiplex PCR. The sample consists of around 150,000 clones, about 77% of them appearing once. Germline CDR1 SGHDN, CDR2 FVKESK. CDR3 length equals 15 residues. Trimming at V came to 6 bases and at J to 2 bases, leaving 4 bases not matched to a gene. The specimen was PBMCs. V is TRBV14 and J is TRBJ1-6, with 7 positions matching TRBD1. The source of this sequence is a woman in her 40s in good health and CMV-seronegative. CDR3 sequence: CASRVGQTYNSPLHF. CDR3 sequence (DNA): TGTGCCAGCAGGGTGGGACAGACCTATAATTCACCCCTCCACTTT.